This passage covers 22 T cell receptor beta chains from one sample sequenced in a study of control samples from healthy donors and cancer patients (dated by TCRdb to 2020 to 2021). Library method: the immunoSEQ multiplex PCR assay. TCRdb holds this immuneACCESS table with in-frame rearrangements only. Some clones are missing; in checked studies, unresolved V genes explain under half, and the rest has no known cause. The sample includes fewer than 200,000 clones, with nearly 96% observed a single time. The top ten clonotypes cover about 0.94% of the sample. The sample consisted of blood. Receptors were obtained from a woman in her thirties in good health.

This clone was picked up one time. The V call is TRBV7-3, the J call TRBJ2-7; 9 positions agree with TRBD2. CDR3 length: 16 amino acids. With V trimmed by 5 bases and J by 2 bases, 10 bases remained unmatched. CDR1 and CDR2 (germline): SGHTA, FQGTGA. The CDR3 sequence is CASSPGSGSSAYEQYF. The CDR3 DNA reads TGTGCCAGCAGCCCGGGTAGCGGGAGTTCGGCCTACGAGCAGTACTTC.

V is TRBV7-9 and J is TRBJ2-3; tentatively, D is TRBD1 or TRBD2 (6 bases each). V lost 4 bases and J 2 bases, leaving 13 bases between the germline ends. The germline V gene encodes CDR1 SEHNR and CDR2 FQNEAQ (reference sequence). The CDR3 has 15 residues. CDR3: CASSSGAPDTDTQYF. CDR3 sequence (DNA): TGTGCCAGCAGCTCGGGGGCGCCGGACACAGATACGCAGTATTTT.

V and J are TRBV7-6 and TRBJ1-2; TRBD1 might be the D (5 bases). CDR1 and CDR2 (germline): SGHVS, FNYEAQ. The CDR3 loop spans 15 amino acids. Between the trimmed V and J ends, which lost 4 bases and 8 bases, there was a span of 20 bases. The CDR3 reads CASSSDGNGALGYTF. CDR3 nucleotide sequence: TGTGCCAGCAGCTCCGACGGGAATGGGGCGCTAGGCTACACCTTC.

The rearrangement joins TRBV6-5 to TRBJ2-5; TRBD1 is a possible D gene (6 bases). The CDR3 contains 14 residues. Germline lookup yields CDR1 MNHEY and CDR2 SVGAGI. Trimming removed 2 bases from V and 4 bases from J, with 11 bases in between. The CDR3: CASSYRGMRETQYF. The CDR3 nucleotides are TGTGCCAGCAGTTACAGGGGGATGCGAGAGACCCAGTACTTC.

The chain employs TRBV5-1 and TRBJ2-7, with 10 nucleotides matching TRBD1. The CDR3 extends over 16 amino acids. V was pared by 4 bases and J by 7 bases, with 14 bases of the junction left unmatched. Germline loops: CDR1 SGHRS, CDR2 YFSETQ. CDR3 nucleotide sequence: TGCGCCAGCAGCCCCACTACCGGGACAGGGGCCCAAGAGCAGTACTTC. This gives the protein CASSPTTGTGAQEQYF. Drawing the rest from reference TRBV5-1 and TRBJ2-7, the complete variable domain is KAGVTQTPRYLIKTRGQQVTLSCSPISGHRSVSWYQQTPGQGLQFLFEYFSETQRNKGNFPGRFSGRQFSNSRSEMNVSTLELGDSALYLCASSPTTGTGAQEQYFGPGTRLTVT.

The rearrangement links TRBV19 to TRBJ2-2; 11 bases line up with TRBD1. With V trimmed by 6 bases and J by 5 bases, 5 bases remained unmatched. Germline V lookup: CDR1 LNHDA, CDR2 SQIVND (reference sequence). The CDR3 totals 15 residues. The DNA for the CDR3 is TGTGCCAGTAGAAACCGGGACAGGGGGACCGGGGAGCTGTTTTTT. Its translation: CASRNRDRGTGELFF.

The V call is TRBV4-1, the J call TRBJ2-7, with D unresolved. Trimming removed 4 bases from V and 0 bases from J, with 7 bases in between. The V gene's germline CDR1 is MGHRA and CDR2 YSYEKL. This CDR3 is built from 13 residues. CDR3 bases: TGCGCCAGCAGCCTAAAGAGCTCCTACGAGCAGTACTTC. Encoded protein: CASSLKSSYEQYF.

V usage is TRBV6-1 and J usage is TRBJ1-2; tentatively, D is TRBD1 (6 bases). Trimming cost V 1 base and J 7 bases, with 28 bases left between them. The CDR3 runs to 19 residues. Germline-derived CDR1 and CDR2 are MNHNS and SASEGT. The CDR3 DNA reads as TGTGCCAGCAGTGAAGGGGGTCGGGACATCCTTCATTTCTGGGGTGGCTACACCTTC. It is translated as CASSEGGRDILHFWGGYTF.

The chain has TRBV28 and TRBJ1-4, with unresolved D. Germline V gene sequence: CDR1 MDHEN, CDR2 SYDVKM. The CDR3 extends over 14 amino acids. The V end lost 8 bases, the J end lost 2 bases, and 12 bases lay between the germline ends. In nucleotides, the CDR3 is TGTGCCAGCGTATCGCTCTCGACTAATGAAAAACTGTTTTTT. Its protein product is CASVSLSTNEKLFF.

The chain employs TRBV28 and TRBJ2-6; weak D call: TRBD1 (6 bases). V gave up 7 bases and J gave up 4 bases, with 14 bases separating them. The CDR3 is 15 amino acids. Germline V lookup: CDR1 MDHEN, CDR2 SYDVKM. CDR3 sequence reads: CASKFPGAGANVLTF. As DNA, the CDR3 is TGTGCCAGCAAATTCCCAGGGGCGGGGGCCAACGTCCTGACTTTC. Looking up the rest from reference TRBV28 and TRBJ2-6 gives the full variable domain: DVKVTQSSRYLVKRTGEKVFLECVQDMDHENMFWYRQDPGLGLRLIYFSYDVKMKEKGDIPEGYSVSREKKERFSLILESASTNQTSMYLCASKFPGAGANVLTFGAGSRLTVL.

This sequence joins TRBV25-1 and TRBJ2-5; tentative D call: TRBD2 (6 bases). Trimming took off 8 bases at V and 5 bases at J, with 18 bases between the two ends. The CDR3 has 14 residues. Germline V lookup: CDR1 MGHDK, CDR2 SYGVNS. CDR3 nucleotide sequence: TGTGCCAGCGGATCCCGGGAGACTAGGGAGACCCAGTACTTC. Translating gives CASGSRETRETQYF.

This clone appeared a single time. V usage is TRBV7-8 and J usage is TRBJ2-4; D is unresolved. The germline gives CDR1 SGHVS, CDR2 FQNEAQ. Trimming shortened V by 0 bases and J by 6 bases, and 6 bases separated the two germline ends. This CDR3 has 13 amino acids. DNA for the CDR3: TGTGCCAGCAGCTTAGCCGGCAGAAACATTCAGTACTTC. Translating it yields CASSLAGRNIQYF.

This sequence joins TRBV5-4 and TRBJ2-7; D is perhaps TRBD2 (6 bases). The CDR3 is made up of 12 amino acids. V lost 4 bases to trimming and J lost 3 bases, with 8 bases between them. Per germline, CDR1 SGHNT and CDR2 YYREEE (reference sequence). Written as DNA, the CDR3 is TGTGCCAGCAGCGGACTAAACTACGAGCAGTACTTC. Amino acid sequence: CASSGLNYEQYF. The full variable domain, in which reference TRBV5-4 and TRBJ2-7 provide the parts outside the CDR3, is ETGVTQSPTHLIKTRGQQVTLRCSSQSGHNTVSWYQQALGQGPQFIFQYYREEENGRGNFPPRFSGLQFPNYSSELNVNALELDDSALYLCASSGLNYEQYFGPGTRLTVT.

The chain recombines TRBV6-6 with TRBJ1-4; D is ambiguous. V lost 6 bases and J 3 bases, leaving 14 bases between the germline ends. Germline V gives CDR1 MNHNY, CDR2 SVGAGI (reference sequence). This CDR3 is 15 amino acids long. The CDR3 protein is CASSDPGGANEKLFF. Written as DNA, the CDR3 is TGTGCCAGCAGCGACCCGGGAGGAGCTAATGAAAAACTGTTTTTT.

The CDR3 spells CASSEVPGGTAYEQYF. CDR3 DNA: TGTGCCAGCAGTGAAGTTCCTGGCGGGACAGCCTACGAGCAGTACTTC. The chain is built from TRBV6-1 and TRBJ2-7; weak D call: TRBD1 (7 bases). Trimming pared 1 base from V and 2 bases from J, leaving 15 bases between. The CDR3 is made up of 16 amino acids. Germline CDR1 and CDR2: MNHNS and SASEGT.

The chain carries TRBV5-5 and TRBJ1-4; D gene uncertain. Germline CDR1 and CDR2: SGHKS and YYEKEE (reference sequence). The V end was cut by 0 bases, the J end by 5 bases, with 14 bases between. This CDR3 contains 16 residues. The CDR3 sequence is CASSLEGTRENEKLFF. For the CDR3, the DNA is TGTGCCAGCAGCTTGGAGGGAACGCGGGAGAATGAAAAACTGTTTTTT.

The chain couples TRBV13 to TRBJ2-5; D is undetermined. The CDR3 is 12 amino acids. Trimming shortened V by 3 bases and J by 5 bases, and 7 bases separated the two germline ends. CDR1 and CDR2 (germline): PRHDT, FYEKMQ (reference sequence). This CDR3 reads CASSLESETQYF. The CDR3 region has the DNA TGTGCCAGCAGCTTGGAGTCGGAGACCCAGTACTTC.

The chain has TRBV28 and TRBJ2-1; 9 bases match TRBD2. V lost 2 bases to trimming and J lost 6 bases; unmatched junction nucleotides: 2. This CDR3 is built from 14 residues. Germline lookup yields CDR1 MDHEN and CDR2 SYDVKM. CDR3 sequence (DNA): TGTGCCAGCAGTTTACTAGCGGGGCTCAATGAGCAGTTCTTC. Protein sequence: CASSLLAGLNEQFF.

This clone was seen only once. This chain uses TRBV7-9 with TRBJ2-7; 8 bases map to TRBD1. The CDR3 runs 13 residues. V lost 5 bases and J lost 3; bases outside the gene matches: 3. The germline V gene encodes CDR1 SEHNR and CDR2 FQNEAQ (reference sequence). CDR3 in DNA: TGTGCCAGCAGCCGACAGGGGTACTACGAGCAGTACTTC. Translating gives CASSRQGYYEQYF.

The chain employs TRBV29-1 and TRBJ2-2; 8 nucleotides agree with TRBD1. V lost 8 bases, J lost 7 bases, and 6 bases stayed unmatched. This CDR3 comprises 12 residues. The germline V gene has CDR1 SQVTM and CDR2 ANQGSEA. CDR3 DNA: TGCAGCTGCGGACAGGGTGGCGGGGAGCTGTTTTTT. This encodes CSCGQGGGELFF.

This clone was counted a few times. The V gene is TRBV6-5, the J gene TRBJ1-4, with unresolved D. The length of the CDR3 is 13 residues. V lost 8 bases and J lost 5, with 12 bases in between. The V gene's germline CDR1 is MNHEY and CDR2 SVGAGI. CDR3 sequence (DNA): TGTGCCAGCCGGGAGAACAGAAATGAAAAACTGTTTTTT. Amino acid sequence: CASRENRNEKLFF.

The V call is TRBV6-5, the J call TRBJ1-5, with a tentative D call TRBD1 (6 bases). The V end lost 5 bases, the J end lost 4 bases, and 9 bases lay between the germline ends. This CDR3 comprises 13 residues. The germline V gene encodes CDR1 MNHEY and CDR2 SVGAGI. The CDR3 spells CASSQTGNQPQHF. The CDR3, as DNA: TGTGCCAGCAGTCAAACAGGGAATCAGCCCCAGCATTTT.